The rows below give T cell receptor beta chains drawn from one sample of a study of cytomegalovirus exposure and HLA in healthy donors. TCRdb's copy holds only in-frame clones and misses some; the assay was immunoSEQ multiplex PCR. Of approximately 140,000 clones in the sample, roughly 73% were seen once. Source material: PBMCs. The receptors come from a woman between 40 and 50 years old in good health and CMV-seronegative. Each CDR3 is given without its conserved first and last residue. Fields, in order: D gene, CDR3 length, V gene, CDR3 protein. The D gene is left open where the match is weak.

>TRBD1|9|TRBV27
ASSLGDSSI
>NA|12|TRBV6-1
ASSEVSGAGELF
>TRBD2|13|TRBV29-1
SAAFTSGGTGELF
>TRBD1|13|TRBV28
ASSRTGLATDTQY
>TRBD2|13|TRBV6-1
ASSNGLAISDTQY
>TRBD1|15|TRBV2
ASSRSDREPRNQPQH
>TRBD2|15|TRBV18
ASSPPLLANGYNEQF
>TRBD1|12|TRBV5-6
ASSLGGPDYGYT
>NA|13|TRBV4-2
ASSQVGARDSPLH
>TRBD2|13|TRBV11-3
ASSPGLESYNEQF
>NA|12|TRBV19
ASVGRNRVSGYT
>NA|14|TRBV18
ASSPQGPGYTGELF
>NA|13|TRBV18
ASSPPRVGNTEAF
>TRBD1|11|TRBV7-6
ASSSTGDYGYT
>NA|16|TRBV19
ASSIDPSYRYSNQPQH
>NA|12|TRBV29-1
SVVAGFIQETQY
>TRBD1|14|TRBV5-4
ASSYINRGADTEAF
>TRBD2|9|TRBV6-5
ASGFGGVQF
>NA|12|TRBV12-5
ASGLSQLRNTIY
>NA|14|TRBV28
ASSLWGEAGANVLT
>NA|13|TRBV6-5
ASSVGGSLFEKLF
>TRBD2|13|TRBV4-3
ASTPGGGRTNEQF
>NA|16|TRBV7-2
ASSLEFAGGGGRTEAF
>TRBD1|10|TRBV5-6
ASSPGQEGQY
>NA|12|TRBV27
ASTQGGRTYGYT
>TRBD2|15|TRBV7-8
ASSLVLGRGGRDEQF
>NA|15|TRBV7-9
ASSAWEGGDSNQPQH
>TRBD1|11|TRBV29-1
SVGNRGNTEAF
>NA|14|TRBV5-4
ASSLRTAGMNTEAF
>TRBD2|14|TRBV5-1
ASSLVGAGGPDEQF
>TRBD1|12|TRBV29-1
SVRGTGGASEAF